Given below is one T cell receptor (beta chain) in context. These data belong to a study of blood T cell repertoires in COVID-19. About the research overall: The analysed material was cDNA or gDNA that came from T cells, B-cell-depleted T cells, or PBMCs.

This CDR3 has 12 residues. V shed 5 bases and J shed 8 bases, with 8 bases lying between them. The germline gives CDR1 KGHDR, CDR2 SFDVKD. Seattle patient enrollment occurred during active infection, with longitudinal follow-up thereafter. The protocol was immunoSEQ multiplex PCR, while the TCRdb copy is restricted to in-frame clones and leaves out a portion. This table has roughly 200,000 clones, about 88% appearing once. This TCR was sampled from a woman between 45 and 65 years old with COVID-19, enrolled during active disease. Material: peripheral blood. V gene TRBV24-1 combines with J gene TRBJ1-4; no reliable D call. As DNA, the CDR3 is TGTGCCACCAGTGCCGCGGGGGAAAAACTGTTTTTT. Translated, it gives CATSAAGEKLFF.